This passage covers 27 T cell receptor beta chains from one sample sequenced in a study of blood T cell repertoires in COVID-19. Repertoires were generated with immunoSEQ multiplex PCR, while TCRdb's copy carries only in-frame clones and drops some. The sample consists of 180,000 or so clones, roughly 86% of them appearing once. Input material: peripheral blood. These receptor sequences come from a man aged 18 to 30 with acute or convalescent COVID-19.

This clone was observed a single time. The chain uses TRBV19 and TRBJ1-5, with D possibly being TRBD1 (5 bases). The CDR3 extends over 16 amino acids. The V gene lost 2 bases and the J gene lost 7 bases, with 18 bases spanning the gap. CDR1 is LNHDA and CDR2 is SQIVND in the germline V gene (reference sequence). CDR3 loop: CASSILPQLAGQPQHF. The CDR3 coding sequence is TGTGCCAGTAGTATACTGCCTCAGTTGGCAGGGCAGCCCCAGCATTTT.

The chain carries TRBV7-9 and TRBJ2-2; TRBD1 might be the D (6 bases). The CDR3 extends over 15 amino acids. Trimming shortened V by 5 bases and J by 1 base, and 11 bases separated the two germline ends. Germline CDR1 and CDR2: SEHNR and FQNEAQ (reference sequence). CDR3 bases: TGTGCCAGCAGCCCACAGGGACAGAACACCGGGGAGCTGTTTTTT. Its protein product is CASSPQGQNTGELFF.

V gene TRBV19 combines with J gene TRBJ2-4; 7 bases fit TRBD1. Looked up from germline, CDR1 is LNHDA and CDR2 is SQIVND (reference sequence). The CDR3 totals 14 residues. V trimming: 4 bases; J trimming: 1 base; junction bases outside the gene matches: 1. The CDR3 DNA reads as TGTGCCAGTAGTACGGACAGGGCCAAAAACATTCAGTACTTC. Its translation is CASSTDRAKNIQYF.

CDR3 in amino acids: CSVAGGLSSYEQYF. The CDR3 DNA sequence: TGCAGCGTTGCTGGCGGACTGAGCTCCTACGAGCAGTACTTC. V and J are TRBV29-1 and TRBJ2-7; TRBD2 might be the D (5 bases). Trimming removed 4 bases from V and 0 bases from J, with 13 bases in between. In germline, CDR1 is SQVTM, CDR2 ANQGSEA. This CDR3 has 14 residues.

The rearrangement links TRBV25-1 to TRBJ2-7; D perhaps matches TRBD1 (6 bases). The CDR3 extends over 15 amino acids. Germline V lookup: CDR1 MGHDK, CDR2 SYGVNS. Between the trimmed V and J ends, which lost 1 base and 2 bases, there was a span of 12 bases. The CDR3 is CASSESGRGTYEQYF. In DNA form, the CDR3 reads TGTGCCAGCAGTGAATCGGGCAGGGGTACCTACGAGCAGTACTTC.

The chain recombines TRBV7-3 with TRBJ1-6; perhaps TRBD1 as D (5 bases). V was clipped by 0 bases and J by 7 bases, with 7 bases between them. Per the germline V gene, CDR1 is SGHTA and CDR2 is FQGTGA. The length of the CDR3 is 14 residues. CDR3 residues: CASSLTGQNSPLHF. CDR3 nucleotides: TGTGCCAGCAGCTTAACGGGGCAGAATTCACCCCTCCACTTT.

The gene calls are TRBV27 and TRBJ1-2; TRBD1 aligns across 9 bases. CDR1 MNHEY and CDR2 SMNVEV come from the germline V gene (reference sequence). V shed 5 bases and J 4 bases; nucleotides not matched to a gene: 5. CDR3 size: 14 residues. CDR3 sequence: CASSPGTGSYGYTF. DNA of the CDR3: TGTGCCAGCAGTCCAGGGACAGGGTCCTATGGCTACACCTTC.

The chain recombines TRBV9 with TRBJ1-2; D is possibly TRBD1 (5 bases). This CDR3 is built from 12 residues. Trimming removed 0 bases at V and 6 bases at J, with 6 bases between. Per germline, CDR1 SGDLS and CDR2 YYNGEE. Here the CDR3 reads CASSVEGNGYTF. The DNA for the CDR3 is TGTGCCAGCAGCGTAGAGGGGAATGGCTACACCTTC.

The V call is TRBV15, the J call TRBJ2-7, with D possibly TRBD2 on 6 matching bases. Trimming removed 1 base from V and 6 bases from J, with 19 bases in between. The CDR3 is 16 residues long. The V gene's germline CDR1 is LNHNV and CDR2 YYDKDF (reference sequence). CDR3 bases: TGTGCCACCAGCAGAGGGGCCACAGGAGGGTCCGGCGAGCAGTACTTC. Encoded protein: CATSRGATGGSGEQYF.

This clone was counted a few times. The chain has TRBV5-4 and TRBJ1-6; D gene ambiguous. The V and J ends lost 4 bases and 10 bases respectively, with 27 bases between them. The CDR3 spans 18 residues. The germline V gene has CDR1 SGHNT and CDR2 YYREEE (reference sequence). CDR3 in amino acids: CASSLGSRSGAANSPLHF. The CDR3 DNA reads as TGTGCCAGCAGCCTTGGGTCCAGGTCTGGTGCAGCTAACTCACCCCTCCACTTT.

This clone was counted a single time. The rearrangement joins TRBV6-2 or TRBV6-3 to TRBJ2-3; the match to TRBD1 covers 8 bases. The CDR3 has 16 amino acids. The V segment lost 2 bases and the J segment 6 bases; nucleotides outside the gene matches: 10. Germline V gene lookup returns CDR1 MNHEY and CDR2 SVGEGT. CDR3 protein: CASSYGQGLIGDTQYF. The CDR3 DNA reads as TGTGCCAGCAGTTACGGACAGGGCCTCATAGGGGATACGCAGTATTTT.

CDR3 DNA: TGTGCCAGCAGCGTCGGGACTAGCGGGGGGGCCCTCTACAATGAGCAGTTCTTC. This gives the protein CASSVGTSGGALYNEQFF. The V and J genes are TRBV9 and TRBJ2-1, with 16 bases matching TRBD2. Germline-derived CDR1 and CDR2 are SGDLS and YYNGEE. CDR3 length: 18 residues. After removal of 2 bases from V and 3 bases from J, the junction contained 5 bases not matched to a gene.

The table lists this clone with a count of one. This sequence joins TRBV27 and TRBJ2-3; a possible D gene is TRBD2 (6 bases). The germline V and J ends were trimmed by 2 bases and 4 bases, with 10 bases remaining between them. From germline, CDR1 is MNHEY and CDR2 SMNVEV (reference sequence). CDR3 size: 14 residues. Written as DNA, the CDR3 is TGTGCCAGCAGTTTAATCCGGGGGTCAGATACGCAGTATTTT. Amino acids: CASSLIRGSDTQYF.

The chain uses TRBV7-8 and TRBJ1-6, with D possibly being TRBD1 (5 bases). There are 16 residues in the CDR3. The V and J ends lost 2 bases and 7 bases respectively, with 15 bases between them. Germline V lookup: CDR1 SGHVS, CDR2 FQNEAQ. CDR3 in DNA: TGTGCCAGCAGCTTATATAGGGGAAGCGCGAATTCACCCCTCCACTTT. As protein: CASSLYRGSANSPLHF.

The V gene is TRBV7-9, the J gene TRBJ2-2; D gene unclear. The V gene lost 5 bases and the J gene lost 1 base, with 8 bases spanning the gap. This CDR3 has 14 residues. Germline CDR1 and CDR2: SEHNR and FQNEAQ (reference sequence). The CDR3 loop reads CASSPPLNTGELFF. CDR3 nucleotides: TGTGCCAGCAGCCCCCCCTTGAACACCGGGGAGCTGTTTTTT.

The chain links TRBV19 to TRBJ1-5; possible D gene TRBD1, 6 bases. The CDR3 spans 16 residues. Germline assignment: CDR1 LNHDA and CDR2 SQIVND (reference sequence). V was trimmed by 2 bases and J by 2 bases, leaving 13 bases between them. CDR3 sequence: CASSISSWTGNQPQHF. The CDR3 region has the DNA TGTGCCAGTAGTATATCGAGCTGGACAGGCAATCAGCCCCAGCATTTT. The full variable domain, its missing parts supplied by reference TRBV19 and TRBJ1-5, is DGGITQSPKYLFRKEGQNVTLSCEQNLNHDAMYWYRQDPGQGLRLIYYSQIVNDFQKGDIAEGYSVSREKKESFPLTVTSAQKNPTAFYLCASSISSWTGNQPQHFGDGTRLSIL.

The table lists this clone with a count of one. The chain is built from TRBV18 and TRBJ1-6; D is uncertain. The germline V gene encodes CDR1 KGHSH and CDR2 LQKENI. The CDR3 sequence is 15 residues long. Trimming shortened V by 3 bases and J by 10 bases, and 16 bases separated the two germline ends. CDR3 sequence (DNA): TGTGCCAGCTCACCCGGGGAATCCACTGGATCACCCCTCCACTTT. Encoded protein: CASSPGESTGSPLHF.

The V gene is TRBV5-1, the J gene TRBJ2-7; no firm D call. The germline CDR1 and CDR2 sequences are SGHRS and YFSETQ. This CDR3 comprises 14 residues. Trimming removed 0 bases from V and 3 bases from J, with 10 bases in between. The CDR3 DNA sequence: TGCGCCAGCAGCTTGGCTGCTAACGGCTACGAGCAGTACTTC. It is translated as CASSLAANGYEQYF.

V gene TRBV4-2 combines with J gene TRBJ2-5; 7 bases align to TRBD2. This CDR3 spans 15 amino acids. Germline values: CDR1 LGHNA, CDR2 YNFKEQ. V dropped 1 base and J dropped 5; count of bases not matched to a gene: 7. CDR3 in amino acids: CASSQGSEGGETQYF. The CDR3 nucleotides are TGTGCCAGCAGCCAAGGGAGCGAGGGAGGGGAGACCCAGTACTTC.

The V gene is TRBV7-3, the J gene TRBJ1-5, with 8 nucleotides matching TRBD1. The CDR3 is made up of 21 amino acids. V lost 0 bases to trimming and J lost 2 bases; unmatched junction nucleotides: 18. Germline V gives CDR1 SGHTA, CDR2 FQGTGA. The CDR3 coding sequence is TGTGCCAGCAGCTTAACGTTGGGAGAGGGACAGGTGTCTTATGGCAATCAGCCCCAGCATTTT. This sequence encodes CASSLTLGEGQVSYGNQPQHF.

CDR3 in DNA: TGTGCCAGCAGTCAGACAGGGGGCTACGAGCAGTACTTC. It yields the protein CASSQTGGYEQYF. The chain couples TRBV12-3 or TRBV12-4 to TRBJ2-7, with 9 bases aligning to TRBD1. V dropped 5 bases and J dropped 3; count of bases not matched to a gene: 2. The length of the CDR3 is 13 residues.

The chain is built from TRBV19 and TRBJ2-1; a weak D match, TRBD1 (5 bases). The CDR3 spans 16 residues. CDR1 and CDR2 from the germline V gene are LNHDA and SQIVND (reference sequence). V was cut by 5 bases and J by 2 bases, with 16 bases left in between. CDR3 sequence reads: CASSRSALRAYNEQFF. The CDR3 DNA follows: TGTGCCAGTAGTCGATCGGCCCTCAGGGCCTACAATGAGCAGTTCTTC.

The CDR3 reads CASTPATNEKLFF. The CDR3 region has the DNA TGTGCCTCAACACCCGCAACTAATGAAAAACTGTTTTTT. The genes are TRBV6-5 and TRBJ1-4; D is ambiguous. This CDR3 region has 13 residues. V was pared by 11 bases and J by 0 bases, with 10 bases between. The V gene's germline CDR1 is MNHEY and CDR2 SVGAGI.

The chain couples TRBV12-3 or TRBV12-4 to TRBJ1-6; TRBD1 might be the D (5 bases). The V end was cut by 6 bases, the J end by 7 bases, with 10 bases between. The CDR3 is 13 amino acids. The CDR3 DNA is TGTGCCAGCAGACAGGCAGCCAATTCACCCCTCCACTTT. Translated, it gives CASRQAANSPLHF.

This clone has just one count. The CDR3 is CASSLAAVSYEQYF. CDR3 coding DNA: TGTGCCAGCAGCTTAGCGGCGGTCTCCTACGAGCAGTACTTC. The chain is built from TRBV11-2 and TRBJ2-7, with D unresolved. CDR1 is SGHAT, CDR2 FQNNGV, per germline. V lost 1 base and J 0 bases, leaving 7 bases between the germline ends. The CDR3 runs 14 residues.

This chain joins TRBV19 and TRBJ1-1; D gene ambiguous. Trimming took 2 bases from V and 3 from J, leaving 13 bases between them. This CDR3 has 15 amino acids. Per the germline V gene, CDR1 is LNHDA and CDR2 is SQIVND (reference sequence). CDR3 DNA: TGTGCCAGTAGTATAACACACGGGGTTGACACTGAAGCTTTCTTT. Its translation: CASSITHGVDTEAFF.

V gene TRBV2 combines with J gene TRBJ1-4; D is unclear. Germline V gene data show CDR1 as SNHLY and CDR2 as FYNNEI. The V and J ends lost 4 bases and 5 bases respectively, with 14 bases between them. This CDR3 is built from 15 residues. The CDR3 DNA is TGTGCCAGCAGTGGTGGCCAGGCGAACAATGAAAAACTGTTTTTT. This sequence encodes CASSGGQANNEKLFF.